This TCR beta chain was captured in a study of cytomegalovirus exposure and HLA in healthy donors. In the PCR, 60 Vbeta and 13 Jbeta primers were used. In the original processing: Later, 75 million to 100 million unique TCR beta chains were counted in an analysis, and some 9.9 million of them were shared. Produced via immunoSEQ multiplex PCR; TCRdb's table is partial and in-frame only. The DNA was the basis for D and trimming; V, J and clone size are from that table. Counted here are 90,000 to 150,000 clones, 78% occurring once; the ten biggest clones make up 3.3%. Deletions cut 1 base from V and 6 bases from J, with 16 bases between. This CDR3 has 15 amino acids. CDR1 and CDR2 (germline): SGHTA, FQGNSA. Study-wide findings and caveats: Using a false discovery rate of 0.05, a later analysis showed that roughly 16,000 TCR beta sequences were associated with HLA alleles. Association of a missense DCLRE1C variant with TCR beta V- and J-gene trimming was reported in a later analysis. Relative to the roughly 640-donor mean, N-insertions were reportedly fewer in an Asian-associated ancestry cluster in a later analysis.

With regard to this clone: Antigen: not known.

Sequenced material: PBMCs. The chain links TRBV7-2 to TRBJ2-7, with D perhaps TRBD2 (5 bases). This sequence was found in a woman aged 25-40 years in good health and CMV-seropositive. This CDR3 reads CASSLVALEPGEQYF. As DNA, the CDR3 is TGTGCCAGCAGCTTAGTCGCACTAGAGCCAGGCGAGCAGTACTTC.